Presented here are 21 T cell receptor beta chains from one specimen sequenced in a study of shared clonotypes between healthy human individuals. The protocol was immunoSEQ multiplex PCR, while the TCRdb copy is restricted to in-frame clones and leaves out a portion. Here the sample spans about 1.5 million clones, 95% to 99% being singletons. Sequencing was carried out using naive CD4+ T cells sorted from blood. Described subset: CD45RA+ positively selected. The receptors come from a man aged 25-45 years in good health.

The genes are TRBV9 and TRBJ2-1; no firm D call. V was cut by 0 bases and J by 1 base, with 8 bases left in between. CDR3 size: 15 residues. In germline, CDR1 is SGDLS, CDR2 YYNGEE. Here the CDR3 reads CASSVATASYNEQFF. The DNA of the CDR3 is TGTGCCAGCAGCGTAGCCACGGCTTCCTACAATGAGCAGTTCTTC.

Worth noting for this clone: Other DNA sequences in the sample encode the same CDR3. The chain is built from TRBV5-4 and TRBJ2-5, with D possibly matching TRBD1 (5 bases). Deletions cut 0 bases from V and 1 base from J, with 7 bases between. Looked up from germline, CDR1 is SGHNT and CDR2 is YYREEE (reference sequence). This CDR3 region has 14 residues. The CDR3 sequence: CASSLAQGQETQYF. In nucleotides, the CDR3 is TGTGCCAGCAGCTTGGCGCAGGGCCAAGAGACCCAGTACTTC.

Notes on this clone: This CDR3 is also generated by other DNA sequences in the sample. The J gene is TRBJ2-3, the V gene TRBV5-1, with D maybe TRBD1 (6 bases). Germline loops: CDR1 SGHRS, CDR2 YFSETQ. The CDR3 spans 14 residues. V lost 4 bases and J 1 base, leaving 10 bases between the germline ends. The CDR3 here is CASSGRGGTDTQYF. The DNA of the CDR3 is TGCGCCAGCAGCGGCAGGGGCGGCACAGATACGCAGTATTTT.

Turning to this clone: This specimen includes other DNA sequences encoding the same CDR3. V gene TRBV5-4 combines with J gene TRBJ2-2; D ambiguous. The CDR3 totals 13 residues. Trimming left V 0 bases short and J 5 bases short, with 5 bases between. CDR1 SGHNT and CDR2 YYREEE come from the germline V gene (reference sequence). CDR3 protein: CASSLEGTGELFF. The DNA for the CDR3 is TGTGCCAGCAGCTTGGAAGGGACCGGGGAGCTGTTTTTT.

The chain uses TRBV5-1 and TRBJ1-1, with TRBD1 matching over 8 bases. The CDR3 has 15 amino acids. The junction had 9 bases not matched to a gene; V was cut back by 4 bases and J by 4 bases. Germline V gives CDR1 SGHRS, CDR2 YFSETQ. Written as DNA, the CDR3 is TGCGCCAGCAGCCCGACACAGGGGGAACGCACTGAAGCTTTCTTT. It codes for CASSPTQGERTEAFF.

The V gene is TRBV10-3, the J gene TRBJ2-3; a possible D gene is TRBD2 (6 bases). This CDR3 has 15 amino acids. The germline gives CDR1 ENHRY, CDR2 SYGVKD. Trimming cost V 6 bases and J 0 bases, with 13 bases left between them. For the CDR3, the DNA is TGTGCCATCAGAGAAGCCGGGACTAGCACAGATACGCAGTATTTT. Translation gives CAIREAGTSTDTQYF.

In the case of this clone: Other nucleotide sequences from this sample produce the same CDR3. The V gene is TRBV5-1, the J gene TRBJ2-3; possible D gene TRBD1, 6 bases. The germline V gene has CDR1 SGHRS and CDR2 YFSETQ. CDR3 length: 15 residues. The germline V and J ends were trimmed by 0 bases and 6 bases, with 14 bases remaining between them. The CDR3 here is CASSLVTGSTDTQYF. The DNA for the CDR3 is TGCGCCAGCAGCTTGGTTACAGGGTCCACGGATACGCAGTATTTT.

The chain links TRBV25-1 to TRBJ2-7, with D perhaps being TRBD1 or TRBD2 (5 bases each). Germline CDR1 is MGHDK and CDR2 is SYGVNS. The CDR3 covers 15 residues. The ends were cut back, 3 bases at V and 1 base at J, with 13 bases in the middle. The DNA of the CDR3 is TGTGCCAGCAGTGATCCCCGGGACGGATCCTACGAGCAGTACTTC. Its protein is CASSDPRDGSYEQYF.

J is TRBJ2-7 and V is TRBV18; D possibly matches TRBD1 or TRBD2 (5 bases each). V was pared by 6 bases and J by 9 bases, with 18 bases between. The CDR3 contains 13 residues. The germline V gene encodes CDR1 KGHSH and CDR2 LQKENI. For the CDR3, the DNA is TGTGCCAGCTCGTTAAGAGGGGATGTCGGGCAGTACTTC. This gives the protein CASSLRGDVGQYF.

The chain carries TRBV29-1 and TRBJ2-1; 8 nucleotides line up with TRBD2. Per the germline V gene, CDR1 is SQVTM and CDR2 is ANQGSEA. This CDR3 is built from 14 residues. J lost 6 bases, V lost 5 bases, and 9 bases had no gene match. The CDR3 bases are TGCAGCGTTACTACCGGGACTAGACCCAATGAGCAGTTCTTC. Translated, it gives CSVTTGTRPNEQFF.

This chain joins TRBV18 and TRBJ2-1; TRBD2 matches at 9 bases. The CDR3 is 15 residues long. Germline V gene data show CDR1 as KGHSH and CDR2 as LQKENI. V gave up 2 bases and J gave up 5 bases; unmatched junction bases: 4. This chain's CDR3 is CASSPGLAKNNEQFF. In DNA, the CDR3 is TGTGCCAGCTCACCAGGACTAGCGAAAAACAATGAGCAGTTCTTC.

The chain uses TRBV18 and TRBJ1-5; 9 nucleotides align to TRBD1. CDR3 length: 14 residues. The germline V gene encodes CDR1 KGHSH and CDR2 LQKENI. The ends lost 5 bases at V and 6 bases at J; junction bases unmatched: 5. The CDR3 spells CASSSDRGSQPQHF. For the CDR3, the DNA is TGTGCCAGCTCATCAGACAGGGGGTCTCAGCCCCAGCATTTT. Full variable domain (rest looked up from reference TRBV18 and TRBJ1-5): NAGVMQNPRHLVRRRGQEARLRCSPMKGHSHVYWYRQLPEEGLKFMVYLQKENIIDESGMPKERFSAEFPKEGPSILRIQQVVRGDSAAYFCASSSDRGSQPQHFGDGTRLSIL.

Of note for this clone: Other DNA sequences in this specimen translate into the identical CDR3. The rearrangement links TRBV5-4 to TRBJ2-1; 9 bases line up with TRBD2. This CDR3 is 15 amino acids long. Germline values: CDR1 SGHNT, CDR2 YYREEE (reference sequence). V shed 0 bases and J 4 bases; nucleotides not matched to a gene: 2. CDR3 protein: CASSLGLADYNEQFF. CDR3 in DNA: TGTGCCAGCAGCTTGGGACTAGCGGATTACAATGAGCAGTTCTTC.

The V call is TRBV9, the J call TRBJ2-3; no reliable D call. CDR1 is SGDLS, CDR2 YYNGEE, per germline. The CDR3 totals 12 residues. The V gene lost 4 bases and the J gene lost 6 bases, with 9 bases spanning the gap. This chain's CDR3 is CASSPNVDTQYF. The CDR3 region has the DNA TGTGCCAGCAGCCCTAACGTGGATACGCAGTATTTT.

The chain combines TRBV30 with TRBJ2-5; D could derive from TRBD1 or TRBD2 (6 bases each). The CDR3 consists of 15 residues. The germline V gene encodes CDR1 GTSNPN and CDR2 SVGIG (reference sequence). V was shortened by 1 base and J by 7 bases, with 19 bases between the two germline ends. CDR3 in DNA: TGTGCCTGGAGTGGAGATAGCGGCCCCAGGGGGACCCAGTACTTC. Protein product: CAWSGDSGPRGTQYF.

V and J are TRBV19 and TRBJ2-7; 9 bases are shared with TRBD1. Germline lookup yields CDR1 LNHDA and CDR2 SQIVND (reference sequence). Trimming removed 5 bases from V and 2 bases from J; junction bases left unmatched: 7. This CDR3 has 15 amino acids. CDR3 region: CASSLQGAPTYEQYF. Written as DNA, the CDR3 is TGTGCCAGTAGTCTACAGGGGGCACCAACCTACGAGCAGTACTTC. Variable domain in full (rest from reference TRBV19 and TRBJ2-7): DGGITQSPKYLFRKEGQNVTLSCEQNLNHDAMYWYRQDPGQGLRLIYYSQIVNDFQKGDIAEGYSVSREKKESFPLTVTSAQKNPTAFYLCASSLQGAPTYEQYFGPGTRLTVT.

V is TRBV7-2 and J is TRBJ2-7, with D perhaps matching TRBD1 or TRBD2 (6 bases each). The CDR3 spans 15 residues. Trimming removed 6 bases from V and 3 bases from J, with 18 bases in between. Germline V gene lookup returns CDR1 SGHTA and CDR2 FQGNSA. The CDR3, as DNA: TGTGCCAGCAGTCCCCAGGGAGGACAGAACTACGAGCAGTACTTC. Protein product: CASSPQGGQNYEQYF.

Points on this clone: The same CDR3 arises from other DNA sequences in this sample as well. The rearrangement joins TRBV29-1 to TRBJ2-7; no clear D gene. CDR1 SQVTM and CDR2 ANQGSEA come from the germline V gene. Trimming shortened V by 6 bases and J by 3 bases, and 9 bases separated the two germline ends. This CDR3 has 11 amino acids. In DNA, the CDR3 is TGCAGCGTGCTGACTGTCTACGAGCAGTACTTC. Protein: CSVLTVYEQYF.

Points on this clone: The sample holds other DNA sequences that translate to the same CDR3. The chain has TRBV7-2 and TRBJ2-3; D remains ambiguous. Germline values: CDR1 SGHTA, CDR2 FQGNSA. V was trimmed by 3 bases and J by 5 bases, leaving 3 bases between them. The CDR3 is 11 residues long. The CDR3 spells CASSFGDTQYF. Here the CDR3 DNA reads TGTGCCAGCAGCTTCGGAGATACGCAGTATTTT.

This rearrangement joins TRBV5-6 to TRBJ1-2, with 8 bases identical to TRBD1. Germline V gene lookup returns CDR1 SGHDT and CDR2 YYEEEE. This CDR3 has 15 amino acids. V shed 4 bases and J 1 base; nucleotides not matched to a gene: 6. The CDR3 bases are TGTGCCAGCAGCCTGGCGACAGGGGTTAACTATGGCTACACCTTC. As protein: CASSLATGVNYGYTF.

This rearrangement joins TRBV6-5 to TRBJ1-2; 9 bases line up with TRBD1. V shed 10 bases and J 4 bases; nucleotides not matched to a gene: 10. This CDR3 region has 14 residues. CDR1 and CDR2 (germline): MNHEY, SVGAGI. CDR3 in DNA: TGTGCCACACGAGGGACAGGGAGGATCTATGGCTACACCTTC. Translation gives CATRGTGRIYGYTF.